The 15 T cell receptor beta chains below come from one sample, sequenced in a study of Ad26.COV2.S vaccination and SARS-CoV-2 variants. Method: immunoSEQ multiplex PCR; TCRdb's copy keeps in-frame clones and lacks some. The table has about 410,000 clones, around 93% seen once; the top ten hold around 1.8%. The treatment here: some 20 received Ad26.COV2.S at low or high dose, single or two shots; about 5 received placebo; per-sample allocation not given. Vaccine and placebo recipients were sampled on day 63 after the first injection. This specimen was peripheral blood, taken in a trial of Ad26.COV2.S vaccine versus placebo. The receptors were gathered from a person aged 18-60 years who received the Ad26.COV2.S COVID-19 vaccine or a placebo.

The chain carries TRBV7-2 and TRBJ2-3; 11 bases fit TRBD1. The CDR3 sequence is 15 residues long. The V and J ends lost 5 bases and 3 bases, in that order; junction bases with no gene match: 4. Germline V lookup: CDR1 SGHTA, CDR2 FQGNSA. The CDR3 bases are TGTGCCAGCAGCCCGGACAGGGGGCGAACAGATACGCAGTATTTT. It is translated as CASSPDRGRTDTQYF.

The genes are TRBV5-8 and TRBJ2-7; 8 positions agree with TRBD2. The CDR3 is made up of 14 amino acids. The V and J ends lost 5 bases and 2 bases, in that order; junction bases with no gene match: 6. Germline CDR1 reads SGHTS; CDR2 reads YDEGEE. The CDR3 region is CASRKRGKTYEQYF. DNA for the CDR3: TGTGCCAGCAGAAAGCGGGGGAAAACCTACGAGCAGTACTTC.

Here the CDR3 DNA reads TGCGCCAGCAGAAAGGACGCGGGGGCCGGGGAGCTGTTTTTT. Its protein is CASRKDAGAGELFF. The chain has TRBV5-1 and TRBJ2-2; 7 bases align to TRBD2. Germline V gene data show CDR1 as SGHRS and CDR2 as YFSETQ. The CDR3 consists of 14 residues. The junction had 7 bases not matched to a gene; V was cut back by 5 bases and J by 6 bases. Combining the CDR3 with reference TRBV5-1 and TRBJ2-2 gives the whole variable domain KAGVTQTPRYLIKTRGQQVTLSCSPISGHRSVSWYQQTPGQGLQFLFEYFSETQRNKGNFPGRFSGRQFSNSRSEMNVSTLELGDSALYLCASRKDAGAGELFFGEGSRLTVL.

Of note for this clone: Other DNA sequences within the sample encode an identical CDR3. The V gene is TRBV4-1, the J gene TRBJ2-7; 11 nucleotides line up with TRBD1. The germline V gene has CDR1 MGHRA and CDR2 YSYEKL. Unmatched junction bases numbered 3, after V lost 1 base and J lost 4 bases. CDR3 length equals 15 residues. CDR3 bases: TGCGCCAGCAGCCAAGGCGGGACAGGGGGATACGAGCAGTACTTC. Protein sequence: CASSQGGTGGYEQYF.

The chain couples TRBV6-2 or TRBV6-3 to TRBJ1-3; D gene unclear. This CDR3 region has 16 residues. CDR1 is MNHEY and CDR2 is SVGEGT in the germline V gene. V was shortened by 0 bases and J by 0 bases, with 9 bases between the two germline ends. CDR3 sequence reads: CASSYSPGRSGNTIYF. CDR3 sequence (DNA): TGTGCCAGCAGTTACTCGCCAGGACGCTCTGGAAACACCATATATTTT.

The rearrangement links TRBV6-5 to TRBJ2-3; 7 nucleotides align to TRBD2. V gave up 8 bases and J gave up 4 bases; unmatched junction bases: 6. Germline CDR1 reads MNHEY; CDR2 reads SVGAGI. The CDR3 length is 13 residues. The CDR3 is CASQRGLSDTQYF. In DNA, the CDR3 is TGTGCCAGCCAGCGGGGTTTATCAGATACGCAGTATTTT.

The J gene is TRBJ2-7, the V gene TRBV5-1; tentatively, D is TRBD2 (5 bases). From germline, CDR1 is SGHRS and CDR2 YFSETQ. Between the trimmed V and J ends, which lost 4 bases and 9 bases, there was a span of 14 bases. This CDR3 has 12 residues. For the CDR3, the DNA is TGCGCCAGCAGCATCAACGAGGGCGCGCAGTACTTC. This codes for CASSINEGAQYF.

The chain joins TRBV6-5 to TRBJ2-7; 7 nucleotides match TRBD1. The CDR3 consists of 13 residues. From germline, CDR1 is MNHEY and CDR2 SVGAGI. With 6 bases clipped from V and 2 bases from J, the junction kept 4 bases outside the gene matches. Here the CDR3 reads CASRGTATYEQYF. CDR3 DNA sequence: TGTGCCAGCAGGGGGACAGCCACCTACGAGCAGTACTTC.

The chain has TRBV6-5 and TRBJ1-5, with D tentatively TRBD1 (5 bases). Trimming took off 4 bases at V and 0 bases at J, with 10 bases between the two ends. The germline CDR1 and CDR2 sequences are MNHEY and SVGAGI. The CDR3 is made up of 15 amino acids. Here the CDR3 DNA reads TGTGCCAGCAGTTTCAAGACAGATAGCAATCAGCCCCAGCATTTT. This sequence encodes CASSFKTDSNQPQHF.

This clone was seen a single time. This chain connects TRBV6-6 to TRBJ2-3, with a weak D call TRBD2 (6 bases). Germline CDR1 is MNHNY and CDR2 is SVGAGI (reference sequence). The CDR3 sequence is 15 residues long. V shed 0 bases and J shed 6 bases, with 13 bases lying between them. This CDR3 is CASSYSRLVTDTQYF. CDR3 in DNA: TGTGCCAGCAGTTACTCGAGACTAGTCACCGATACGCAGTATTTT.

The V and J genes are TRBV27 and TRBJ2-5; a weak D match, TRBD1 (6 bases). The germline V gene has CDR1 MNHEY and CDR2 SMNVEV (reference sequence). V dropped 4 bases and J dropped 5 bases, with 11 bases sitting between them. CDR3 length equals 13 residues. CDR3 bases: TGTGCCAGCAGTTCCACAGGGCTTGAGACCCAGTACTTC. Its translation: CASSSTGLETQYF.

The chain couples TRBV6-5 to TRBJ2-5; 10 bases are shared with TRBD1. This CDR3 region has 14 residues. Germline trimming cut 5 bases from V and 2 bases from J; bases unmatched to any gene: 2. Germline lookup yields CDR1 MNHEY and CDR2 SVGAGI. The CDR3: CASSRDRGQETQYF. The DNA of the CDR3 is TGTGCCAGCAGTAGGGACAGGGGACAAGAGACCCAGTACTTC.

V usage is TRBV6-5 and J usage is TRBJ1-1; maybe TRBD1 (6 bases). The CDR3 sequence is 14 residues long. Germline V gives CDR1 MNHEY, CDR2 SVGAGI. V was clipped by 5 bases and J by 0 bases, with 10 bases between them. As DNA, the CDR3 is TGTGCCAGCAGTCCCAGGGGCATGAACACTGAAGCTTTCTTT. As protein: CASSPRGMNTEAFF.

V usage is TRBV7-7 and J usage is TRBJ2-1; D possibly uses TRBD1 or TRBD2 (6 bases each). The germline V gene has CDR1 SSHAT and CDR2 FNYEAQ (reference sequence). CDR3 length: 15 residues. Trimming took 1 base from V and 5 from J, leaving 12 bases between them. CDR3 sequence: CASSLVGGRNNEQFF. The CDR3 nucleotides read TGTGCCAGCAGCTTAGTCGGGGGCCGGAACAATGAGCAGTTCTTC.

This chain uses TRBV6-6 with TRBJ2-1; tentative D call: TRBD2 (5 bases). Germline-derived CDR1 and CDR2 are MNHNY and SVGAGI (reference sequence). The CDR3 length is 15 residues. V shed 7 bases and J shed 7 bases, with 20 bases lying between them. For the CDR3, the DNA is TGTGCCAGCATCATAAACCCGGGGTTTGTTAATGAGCAGTTCTTC. Its protein is CASIINPGFVNEQFF.